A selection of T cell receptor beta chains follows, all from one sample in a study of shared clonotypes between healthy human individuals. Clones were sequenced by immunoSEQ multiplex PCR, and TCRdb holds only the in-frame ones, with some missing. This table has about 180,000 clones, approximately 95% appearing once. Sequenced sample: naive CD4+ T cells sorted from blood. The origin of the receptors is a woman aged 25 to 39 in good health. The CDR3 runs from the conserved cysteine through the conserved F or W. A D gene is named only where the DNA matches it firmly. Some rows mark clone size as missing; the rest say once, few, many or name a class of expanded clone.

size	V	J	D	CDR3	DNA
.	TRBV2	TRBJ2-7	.	CASRRGNEQYF	TGTGCCAGCAGACGGGGCAACGAGCAGTACTTC
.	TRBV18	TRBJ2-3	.	CASSRGDTDTQYF	TGTGCCAGCTCACGCGGAGATACAGATACGCAGTATTTT
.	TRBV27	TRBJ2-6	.	CASSLSGQGVAGANVLTF	TGTGCCAGCAGTTTATCGGGGCAGGGAGTGGCTGGGGCCAACGTCCTGACTTTC
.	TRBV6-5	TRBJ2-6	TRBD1	CASRPQGDGANVLTF	TGTGCCAGCAGGCCACAGGGGGACGGGGCCAACGTCCTGACTTTC
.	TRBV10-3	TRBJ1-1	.	CAISGNTEAFF	TGTGCCATCAGCGGGAACACTGAAGCTTTCTTT
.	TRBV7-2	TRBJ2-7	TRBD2	CASSLGTSGRFYEQYF	TGTGCCAGCAGCCTAGGGACTAGCGGGAGGTTCTACGAGCAGTACTTC
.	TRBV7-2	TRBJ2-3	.	CASSLAHLVPSHTQYF	TGTGCCAGCAGCTTAGCGCATTTGGTCCCATCCCATACGCAGTATTTT
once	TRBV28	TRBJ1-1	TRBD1	CASSSGGENTEAFF	TGTGCCAGCAGTTCAGGGGGGGAGAACACTGAAGCTTTCTTT
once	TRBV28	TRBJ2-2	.	CASSLTGRGLAPGELFF	TGTGCCAGCAGTTTAACTGGGCGGGGACTGGCCCCTGGGGAGCTGTTTTTT
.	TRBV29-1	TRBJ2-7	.	CSVEGSSSYEQYF	TGCAGCGTTGAGGGCAGTTCCTCCTACGAGCAGTACTTC
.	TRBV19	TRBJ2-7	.	CASGRAGPSYEQYF	TGTGCCAGTGGTAGAGCAGGACCCTCCTACGAGCAGTACTTC
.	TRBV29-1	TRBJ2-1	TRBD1	CSVVQGDENEQFF	TGCAGCGTTGTTCAGGGGGATGAGAATGAGCAGTTCTTC
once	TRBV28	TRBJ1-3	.	CASSLSGRQNTIYF	TGTGCCAGCAGTTTATCCGGACGTCAAAACACCATATATTTT
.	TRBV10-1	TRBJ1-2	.	CASSPDSLYGYTF	TGCGCCAGCAGCCCGGACAGCCTCTATGGCTACACCTTC
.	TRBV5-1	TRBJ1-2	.	CASSLTGMRDYGYTF	TGCGCCAGCAGCCTTACCGGGATGAGGGACTATGGCTACACCTTC
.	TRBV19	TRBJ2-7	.	CASSMARHSGEQYF	TGTGCCAGTAGTATGGCCCGTCATTCCGGCGAGCAGTACTTC
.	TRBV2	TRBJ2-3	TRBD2	CASSLGGRGDTQYF	TGTGCCAGCAGTCTGGGCGGGAGAGGAGATACGCAGTATTTT
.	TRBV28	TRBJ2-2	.	CASSLGGQKAGELFF	TGTGCCAGCAGTTTGGGGGGGCAAAAGGCCGGGGAGCTGTTTTTT
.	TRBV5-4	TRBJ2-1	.	CASSLVLLLRGSENEQFF	TGTGCCAGCAGCTTGGTCCTCCTTCTTCGGGGGAGCGAGAATGAGCAGTTCTTC
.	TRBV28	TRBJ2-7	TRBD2	CASSLATSGRFHEQYF	TGTGCCAGCAGTTTAGCAACTAGCGGGAGGTTCCACGAGCAGTACTTC
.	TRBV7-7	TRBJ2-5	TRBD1	CASSLAGTGGEETQYF	TGTGCCAGCAGCTTAGCCGGGACAGGGGGCGAGGAGACCCAGTACTTC
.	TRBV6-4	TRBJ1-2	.	CASSDPFFQRGAWGYTF	TGTGCCAGCAGTGACCCATTTTTCCAGAGGGGGGCTTGGGGCTACACCTTC
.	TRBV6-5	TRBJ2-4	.	CASSYLGVTKNIQYF	TGTGCCAGCAGTTACCTTGGGGTAACCAAAAACATTCAGTACTTC
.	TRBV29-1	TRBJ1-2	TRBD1	CSVEDRDSYGYTF	TGCAGCGTTGAAGATCGGGACAGCTATGGCTACACCTTC
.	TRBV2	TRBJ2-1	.	CASSDGRNSYNEQFF	TGTGCCAGCAGTGACGGGCGGAACTCCTACAATGAGCAGTTCTTC
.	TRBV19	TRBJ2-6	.	CASSPPAGSSGANVLTF	TGTGCCAGTAGTCCCCCGGCAGGGAGCTCTGGGGCCAACGTCCTGACTTTC
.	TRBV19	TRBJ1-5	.	CASNKGGNQPQHF	TGTGCCAGTAATAAGGGGGGCAATCAGCCCCAGCATTTT
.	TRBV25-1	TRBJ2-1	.	CVPEPYNEQFF	TGTGTGCCGGAGCCCTACAATGAGCAGTTCTTC
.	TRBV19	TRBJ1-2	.	CASSIGTTIYGYTF	TGTGCCAGTAGTATAGGGACAACTATATATGGCTACACCTTC
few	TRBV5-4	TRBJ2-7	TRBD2	CASSESGTSGYEQYF	TGTGCCAGCAGCGAATCCGGGACTAGCGGATACGAGCAGTACTTC
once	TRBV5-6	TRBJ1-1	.	CASSSDNSIPEAFF	TGTGCCAGCAGCTCGGACAATTCAATACCTGAAGCTTTCTTT
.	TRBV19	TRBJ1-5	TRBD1	CASSKSPGDREPQHF	TGTGCCAGTAGTAAATCCCCCGGGGACAGAGAGCCCCAGCATTTT
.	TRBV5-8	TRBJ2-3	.	CASSLRLVRGWDTQYF	TGTGCCAGCAGCTTGCGTCTAGTTAGGGGTTGGGATACGCAGTATTTT
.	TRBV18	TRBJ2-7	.	CASSPVPGYEQYF	TGTGCCAGCTCACCAGTCCCTGGCTACGAGCAGTACTTC
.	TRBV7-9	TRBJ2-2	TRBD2	CASRGLAGANTGELFF	TGTGCCAGCAGAGGACTAGCGGGGGCGAACACCGGGGAGCTGTTTTTT
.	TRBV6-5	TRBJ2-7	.	CASSYRDSAYEQYF	TGTGCCAGCAGCTACCGGGACTCCGCCTACGAGCAGTACTTC